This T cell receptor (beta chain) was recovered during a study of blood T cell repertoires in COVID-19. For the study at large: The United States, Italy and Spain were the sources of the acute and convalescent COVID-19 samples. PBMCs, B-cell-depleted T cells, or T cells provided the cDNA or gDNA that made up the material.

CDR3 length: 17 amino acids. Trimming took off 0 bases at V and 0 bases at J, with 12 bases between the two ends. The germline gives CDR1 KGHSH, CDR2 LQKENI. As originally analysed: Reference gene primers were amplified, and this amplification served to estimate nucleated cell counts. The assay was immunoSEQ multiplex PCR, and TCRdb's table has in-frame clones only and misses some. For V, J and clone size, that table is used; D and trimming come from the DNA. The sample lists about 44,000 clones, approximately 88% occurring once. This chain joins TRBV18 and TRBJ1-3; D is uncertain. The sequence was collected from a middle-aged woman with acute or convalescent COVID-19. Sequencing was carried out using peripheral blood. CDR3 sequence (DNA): TGTGCCAGCTCACCACCGATACAGCCCAACTCTGGAAACACCATATATTTT. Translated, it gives CASSPPIQPNSGNTIYF.